These T cell receptor beta chains were read from a single sample in a study of identifying expanded T cells in peripheral blood. The data were produced by immunoSEQ multiplex PCR, yet TCRdb's version contains in-frame clones alone and is incomplete. Of under 130,000 clones in the sample, roughly 91% are singletons; the top ten hold about 16%. The specimen sequenced was blood. The receptor source for this set is a person aged 18-69 years in good health. CDR3s leave out the opening cysteine and the closing phenylalanine or tryptophan.

J | V | CDR3
TRBJ2-7 | TRBV18 | ASSPAVGEGYEQY
TRBJ1-2 | TRBV2 | ASSEGAGI
TRBJ1-3 | TRBV7-2 | ASSPSLGNTIY
TRBJ1-5 | TRBV11-2 | ASKRQGAGQPQH
TRBJ2-6 | TRBV5-1 | ASSPQGRSGANVLT
TRBJ1-1 | TRBV5-1 | ASSPGAEDTEAF
TRBJ2-5 | TRBV28 | ASSFTTSGVGETQY
TRBJ1-2 | TRBV10-3 | AITDRGFNYGYT
TRBJ1-2 | TRBV28 | ASSGRGFGYT
TRBJ2-4 | TRBV5-6 | ASSLGADIQY
TRBJ1-2 | TRBV28 | ASSLRGLRGYT
TRBJ2-7 | TRBV5-4 | ASSGSSYEQY
TRBJ1-5 | TRBV19 | ASSISLSNQPQH
TRBJ1-2 | TRBV6-6 | ASSDPETGYT
TRBJ2-3 | TRBV7-8 | ASSLRARGTDTQY
TRBJ2-7 | TRBV11-2 | ASSLDRGFGEQY
TRBJ2-7 | TRBV19 | ASSIQSTGSHSYEQY
TRBJ1-5 | TRBV7-8 | ASSLELGNQPQH
TRBJ1-1 | TRBV25-1 | ASSEDRAPTEAF
TRBJ2-7 | TRBV5-3 | ASGATGSYEQY
TRBJ1-1 | TRBV4-1 | ASSLTLAAEAF
TRBJ2-5 | TRBV19 | ASSLGGSGGAGETQY
TRBJ2-1 | TRBV28 | ASSNPSPYNEQF
TRBJ2-1 | TRBV11-3 | ASSLGDTYNEQF
TRBJ1-2 | TRBV19 | ASSMGAGYGYT
TRBJ2-2 | TRBV25-1 | ASSELGGQGLNTGELF
TRBJ2-3 | TRBV7-6 | ASSSWTSGGTDTQY
TRBJ1-5 | TRBV5-5 | ASSLGYRTADSNQPQH
TRBJ1-1 | TRBV21-1 | ASSRGGLGTEAF
TRBJ2-5 | TRBV19 | ASSIDHRGLRETQY
TRBJ2-7 | TRBV19 | ASSPAPSYEQY
TRBJ1-6 | TRBV5-5 | ASSFTGRSDYNSPLH
TRBJ2-7 | TRBV27 | ASSSGTVTYEQY
TRBJ2-7 | TRBV7-9 | ASSPGGMHEQY
TRBJ2-2 | TRBV5-1 | ASSPTGAQGTGELF
TRBJ2-2 | TRBV4-3 | ASSQGRTGPLGNTGELF
TRBJ2-2 | TRBV7-9 | ASSSRGSVSTGELF